The 24 T cell receptor beta chains below were found in one sample sequenced in a study of cytomegalovirus exposure and HLA in healthy donors. The PCR employed 60 Vbeta primers together with 13 Jbeta primers. Here immunoSEQ multiplex PCR was the method, and the copy in TCRdb shows in-frame clones only, minus some. The table includes 150,000 to 200,000 clones, roughly nine tenths detected once. The sequenced sample was PBMCs. These receptors all stem from a boy aged 2 to 9 in good health and CMV-seronegative.

This clone was counted a single time. The rearrangement links TRBV12-5 to TRBJ2-1; possible D gene TRBD2, 6 bases. The germline CDR1 and CDR2 sequences are LGHNT and FRNRAP. The V gene lost 6 bases and the J gene lost 0 bases, with 6 bases spanning the gap. The CDR3 length is 13 residues. CDR3 protein: CASGGGSYNEQFF. The CDR3 coding sequence is TGTGCTAGTGGGGGGGGCTCCTACAATGAGCAGTTCTTC.

J is TRBJ2-1 and V is TRBV9; 11 bases agree with TRBD2. V was pared by 5 bases and J by 6 bases, with 1 base of the junction left unmatched. This CDR3 is built from 13 residues. Germline CDR1 SGDLS, CDR2 YYNGEE. The CDR3 loop reads CASSLAGGNEQFF. Written as DNA, the CDR3 is TGTGCCAGCAGTCTAGCGGGAGGCAATGAGCAGTTCTTC.

The chain recombines TRBV6-6 with TRBJ1-4; D is unclear. CDR1 is MNHNY and CDR2 is SVGAGI in the germline V gene (reference sequence). V was cut by 0 bases and J by 0 bases, with 5 bases left in between. CDR3 size: 15 residues. The CDR3 protein is CASSYSRSTNEKLFF. CDR3 DNA: TGTGCCAGCAGTTACTCGAGGTCAACTAATGAAAAACTGTTTTTT.

J is TRBJ2-1 and V is TRBV12-5, with 8 bases that match TRBD2. There are 17 residues in the CDR3. CDR1 is LGHNT and CDR2 is FRNRAP in the germline V gene. V lost 0 bases and J lost 9; bases outside the gene matches: 13. The CDR3 DNA reads TGTGCTAGTGGTTTGGTATGGACAGCGGGAGTCCCGGGTGAGCAGTTCTTC. Encoded protein: CASGLVWTAGVPGEQFF.

The chain uses TRBV27 and TRBJ2-7, with TRBD2 as a possible D gene (5 bases). V lost 8 bases to trimming and J lost 8 bases, with 16 bases between them. The CDR3 consists of 12 residues. The V gene's germline CDR1 is MNHEY and CDR2 SMNVEV (reference sequence). CDR3 sequence: CASHQSRGQQYF. As DNA, the CDR3 is TGTGCCAGCCATCAGTCCCGCGGGCAGCAGTACTTC.

This chain links TRBV6-6 with TRBJ2-7; 9 bases agree with TRBD1. The CDR3 loop spans 15 amino acids. Germline values: CDR1 MNHNY, CDR2 SVGAGI (reference sequence). Losses at the gene ends were 2 bases for V and 3 bases for J; bases not matched to a gene: 5. The CDR3 DNA reads TGTGCCAGCAGTTACGACAGGGGGAGAAACTACGAGCAGTACTTC. As protein: CASSYDRGRNYEQYF.

The genes are TRBV11-1 and TRBJ2-5; D may be TRBD1 (6 bases). V lost 4 bases and J lost 5, with 17 bases in between. There are 15 residues in the CDR3. The germline V gene encodes CDR1 SGHAT and CDR2 FQDESV (reference sequence). The CDR3 loop reads CASSSPEGVGETQYF. CDR3 sequence (DNA): TGTGCCAGCAGCTCCCCCGAGGGGGTCGGGGAGACCCAGTACTTC. The full variable domain, in which reference TRBV11-1 and TRBJ2-5 provide the parts outside the CDR3, is EAEVAQSPRYKITEKSQAVAFWCDPISGHATLYWYRQILGQGPELLVQFQDESVVDDSQLPKDRFSAERLKGVDSTLKIQPAELGDSAMYLCASSSPEGVGETQYFGPGTRLLVL.

The chain is built from TRBV9 and TRBJ2-7; the match to TRBD1 covers 9 bases. Germline V CDR1 and CDR2: SGDLS, YYNGEE. There are 14 residues in the CDR3. The V segment lost 3 bases and the J segment 3 bases; nucleotides outside the gene matches: 4. CDR3 loop: CASSAGTGFYEQYF. The CDR3 nucleotides read TGTGCCAGCAGCGCCGGGACAGGGTTCTACGAGCAGTACTTC.

The table lists this clone with a few counts. V is TRBV6-1 and J is TRBJ1-5; the D is unclear. Deletions cut 0 bases from V and 5 bases from J, with 8 bases between. Germline V CDR1 and CDR2: MNHNS, SASEGT. The CDR3 is made up of 14 amino acids. CDR3 DNA: TGTGCCAGCAGTGAAGCTCGAAGCTATCAGCCCCAGCATTTT. Amino acid sequence: CASSEARSYQPQHF.

This rearrangement joins TRBV28 to TRBJ2-1; D is perhaps TRBD2 (7 bases). This CDR3 is built from 18 residues. Germline-derived CDR1 and CDR2 are MDHEN and SYDVKM. V was pared by 2 bases and J by 5 bases, with 22 bases between. The CDR3 DNA follows: TGTGCCAGCAGTTTAGGGGGGGCTTTCCCCCTCGGGAACAATGAGCAGTTCTTC. Its protein product is CASSLGGAFPLGNNEQFF.

The chain carries TRBV30 and TRBJ2-7; a possible D gene is TRBD1 (6 bases). Germline V lookup: CDR1 GTSNPN, CDR2 SVGIG (reference sequence). CDR3 length equals 13 residues. Trimming took off 2 bases at V and 2 bases at J, with 10 bases between the two ends. CDR3 nucleotides: TGTGCCTGGAGTCCGGACAGCACCTACGAGCAGTACTTC. Amino acids: CAWSPDSTYEQYF.

DNA for the CDR3: TGTGCCAGCAGTCCAGGGTCAAATTTCTATGGCTACACCTTC. Amino acid sequence: CASSPGSNFYGYTF. The chain is built from TRBV27 and TRBJ1-2; D is possibly TRBD1 (5 bases). The germline V and J ends were trimmed by 5 bases and 4 bases, with 14 bases remaining between them. Germline V gene lookup returns CDR1 MNHEY and CDR2 SMNVEV (reference sequence). This CDR3 has 14 amino acids.

The CDR3 sequence is CASQETGYEQYF. CDR3 DNA sequence: TGTGCCAGTCAGGAGACAGGCTACGAGCAGTACTTC. V and J are TRBV6-1 and TRBJ2-5; TRBD1 might be the D (6 bases). Matching the DNA end better, TRBJ2-7 makes the J call doubtful. This CDR3 is 12 amino acids long. The germline CDR1 and CDR2 sequences are MNHNS and SASEGT.

The J gene is TRBJ1-2, the V gene TRBV13; D uncertain. The CDR3 has 13 amino acids. Deletions cut 6 bases from V and 5 bases from J, with 13 bases between. Per the germline V gene, CDR1 is PRHDT and CDR2 is FYEKMQ (reference sequence). CDR3: CASSSPESYGYTF. The DNA of the CDR3 is TGTGCCAGCAGTTCCCCCGAGAGTTATGGCTACACCTTC.

The chain recombines TRBV21-1 with TRBJ2-1; the table's D call, TRBD2, was not checked against the DNA. TRBV21-1 is a listed pseudogene. The CDR3 consists of 17 residues. The CDR3: CASSSISGTWSYNEQFF. CDR3 DNA: TGTGCCAGCAGCTCGATTAGCGGGACCTGGTCCTACAATGAGCAGTTCTTC.

A few counts support this clone. The gene calls are TRBV6-1 and TRBJ1-1, with D uncertain. The CDR3 sequence is 11 residues long. Germline V CDR1 and CDR2: MNHNS, SASEGT. With 11 bases removed from V and 2 bases from J, the gap between germline ends came to 9 bases. The CDR3 nucleotides are TGTGCCGCAGGCCCCAACACTGAAGCTTTCTTT. Its translation is CAAGPNTEAFF.

The V gene is TRBV7-9, the J gene TRBJ2-1; TRBD2 matches at 7 bases. Trimming cost V 5 bases and J 2 bases; bases outside gene matches: 6. Germline V gene sequence: CDR1 SEHNR, CDR2 FQNEAQ (reference sequence). CDR3 length: 15 amino acids. CDR3 amino acids: CASSRTGGTYNEQFF. In nucleotides, the CDR3 is TGTGCCAGCAGCCGGACGGGAGGAACCTACAATGAGCAGTTCTTC.

V is TRBV6-5 and J is TRBJ2-7, with D possibly TRBD2 on 6 matching bases. V shed 5 bases and J shed 2 bases, with 13 bases lying between them. Germline V gives CDR1 MNHEY, CDR2 SVGAGI. This CDR3 has 14 amino acids. The CDR3: CASSERGGTYEQYF. In DNA form, the CDR3 reads TGTGCCAGCAGTGAAAGGGGCGGGACCTACGAGCAGTACTTC.

This clone was recorded a few times. The chain uses TRBV6-1 and TRBJ1-5, with TRBD1 matching 10 bases. CDR3 size: 15 residues. The J segment lost 7 bases and the V segment lost 2 bases, leaving 5 bases of the junction unmatched. Per germline, CDR1 MNHNS and CDR2 SASEGT. Written as DNA, the CDR3 is TGTGCCAGCAGTGAATGGGACAGGGGTTGGCAGCCCCAGCATTTT. Amino acid sequence: CASSEWDRGWQPQHF.

The V gene is TRBV30, the J gene TRBJ2-7, with 11 bases aligning to TRBD1. Germline CDR1 GTSNPN, CDR2 SVGIG (reference sequence). The CDR3 is 13 residues long. The ends lost 4 bases at V and 3 bases at J; junction bases unmatched: 2. CDR3 bases: TGTGCCTGGATGGGACAGGGGGGCTACGAGCAGTACTTC. Translating it yields CAWMGQGGYEQYF. Variable domain in full (rest from reference TRBV30 and TRBJ2-7): SQTIHQWPATLVQPVGSPLSLECTVEGTSNPNLYWYRQAAGRGLQLLFYSVGIGQISSEVPQNLSASRPQDRQFILSSKKLLLSDSGFYLCAWMGQGGYEQYFGPGTRLTVT.

J is TRBJ2-5 and V is TRBV27; D gene ambiguous. V was pared by 3 bases and J by 5 bases, with 13 bases between. This CDR3 spans 14 amino acids. Germline CDR1 MNHEY, CDR2 SMNVEV (reference sequence). Here the CDR3 reads CASSFSRSRETQYF. CDR3 nucleotides: TGTGCCAGCAGTTTTTCGAGATCTAGGGAGACCCAGTACTTC.

V usage is TRBV15 and J usage is TRBJ1-1; weak D call: TRBD1 (5 bases). Trimming pared 5 bases from V and 5 bases from J, leaving 12 bases between. Looked up from germline, CDR1 is LNHNV and CDR2 is YYDKDF (reference sequence). The CDR3 runs to 13 residues. CDR3 nucleotides: TGTGCCACCAGCCCAGGGATGAGAACTGAAGCTTTCTTT. As protein: CATSPGMRTEAFF. The whole variable domain, filled in from reference TRBV15 and TRBJ1-1, reads DAMVIQNPRYQVTQFGKPVTLSCSQTLNHNVMYWYQQKSSQAPKLLFHYYDKDFNNEADTPDNFQSRRPNTSFCFLDIRSPGLGDTAMYLCATSPGMRTEAFFGQGTRLTVV.

The chain uses TRBV7-8 and TRBJ2-5; D is perhaps TRBD2 (6 bases). Germline V gene sequence: CDR1 SGHVS, CDR2 FQNEAQ. The V end was cut by 0 bases, the J end by 3 bases, with 8 bases between. The CDR3 sequence is 14 residues long. For the CDR3, the DNA is TGTGCCAGCAGCTTAGCGGGGGGTAAAGAGACCCAGTACTTC. Its protein is CASSLAGGKETQYF.

There are many counts of this clone. The V gene is TRBV19, the J gene TRBJ1-3; possible D gene TRBD1, 6 bases. This CDR3 region has 14 residues. V lost 5 bases and J 1 base, leaving 9 bases between the germline ends. The germline V gene encodes CDR1 LNHDA and CDR2 SQIVND (reference sequence). CDR3 residues: CASSLRGSGNTIYF. In nucleotides, the CDR3 is TGTGCCAGTAGTCTCAGGGGTTCTGGAAACACCATATATTTT.